These 18 T cell receptor beta chains originate from one sample sequenced in a study of cytomegalovirus exposure and HLA in healthy donors. PCR amplification relied on 60 Vbeta primers (plus 13 Jbeta primers). This table comes from immunoSEQ multiplex PCR, and its TCRdb copy is limited to in-frame clones, with some not included. The sample includes about 160,000 clones, under 85% seen only once; the top ten take more than 1.1%. The sample taken for sequencing was PBMCs. All receptors derive from a woman in her thirties in good health and CMV-seronegative.

The gene calls are TRBV7-2 and TRBJ1-1, with D possibly TRBD1 on 6 matching bases. V shed 7 bases and J shed 0 bases, with 18 bases lying between them. The CDR3 spans 16 residues. The germline CDR1 and CDR2 sequences are SGHTA and FQGNSA. Here the CDR3 reads CASTPGRGLMNTEAFF. CDR3 DNA: TGTGCCAGCACCCCGGGAAGGGGGTTGATGAACACTGAAGCTTTCTTT. Full variable domain (rest looked up from reference TRBV7-2 and TRBJ1-1): GAGVSQSPSNKVTEKGKDVELRCDPISGHTALYWYRQSLGQGLEFLIYFQGNSAPDKSGLPSDRFSAERTGGSVSTLTIQRTQQEDSAVYLCASTPGRGLMNTEAFFGQGTRLTVV.

This clone is judged medium-sized (0.01 to 0.1%). The chain recombines TRBV7-6 with TRBJ2-1; 9 nucleotides align to TRBD1. There are 15 residues in the CDR3. CDR1 and CDR2 (germline): SGHVS, FNYEAQ. V lost 5 bases, J lost 4 bases, and 6 bases stayed unmatched. The CDR3 loop is CASSLTTGGYNEQFF. CDR3 in DNA: TGTGCCAGCAGCCTTACGACAGGGGGGTACAATGAGCAGTTCTTC.

The gene calls are TRBV7-9 and TRBJ2-2; the D gene is possibly TRBD1 (5 bases). Trimming took off 1 base at V and 0 bases at J, with 9 bases between the two ends. The CDR3 runs 16 residues. CDR1 is SEHNR and CDR2 is FQNEAQ in the germline V gene (reference sequence). The chain's CDR3 is CASSLDRLANTGELFF. In DNA, the CDR3 is TGTGCCAGCAGCTTAGACAGGCTCGCGAACACCGGGGAGCTGTTTTTT.

The chain recombines TRBV13 with TRBJ1-1; TRBD1 matches 7 bases. The CDR3 covers 15 residues. Unmatched junction bases numbered 6, after V lost 4 bases and J lost 1 base. Germline values: CDR1 PRHDT, CDR2 FYEKMQ (reference sequence). This chain's CDR3 is CASSSTGTANTEAFF. In nucleotides, the CDR3 is TGTGCCAGCAGCTCAACCGGGACAGCGAACACTGAAGCTTTCTTT.

V gene TRBV5-1 combines with J gene TRBJ2-5, with D tentatively TRBD2 (6 bases). V dropped 0 bases and J dropped 5 bases, with 14 bases sitting between them. The CDR3 has 15 residues. The germline CDR1 and CDR2 sequences are SGHRS and YFSETQ. CDR3 in amino acids: CASSLVSGVIETQYF. The CDR3 DNA sequence: TGCGCCAGCAGCTTGGTTTCGGGGGTAATCGAGACCCAGTACTTC.

This clone was seen only once. CDR3 loop: CASSPQDSSYGYTF. The DNA of the CDR3 is TGTGCCAGCAGCCCTCAGGACAGTTCCTATGGCTACACCTTC. J is TRBJ1-2 and V is TRBV9, with TRBD1 as a possible D gene (6 bases). CDR1 SGDLS and CDR2 YYNGEE come from the germline V gene. This CDR3 has 14 residues. V shed 4 bases and J shed 4 bases, with 14 bases lying between them.

This clone was observed once. This chain links TRBV9 with TRBJ2-1; 11 positions match TRBD2. This CDR3 contains 14 residues. J gave up 4 bases and V 6 bases, and 3 bases lay outside the gene matches. The germline gives CDR1 SGDLS, CDR2 YYNGEE. CDR3 residues: CASTRTSGYNEQFF. The CDR3 nucleotides are TGTGCCAGCACCCGGACTAGCGGGTACAATGAGCAGTTCTTC.

This clone showed up just a few times. The J gene is TRBJ2-7, the V gene TRBV28; 9 positions match TRBD2. Trimming removed 2 bases from V and 4 bases from J; junction bases left unmatched: 3. Germline CDR1 reads MDHEN; CDR2 reads SYDVKM. This CDR3 is 14 amino acids long. The CDR3: CASSLGLAGYEQYF. In DNA form, the CDR3 reads TGTGCCAGCAGTTTAGGGCTAGCGGGGTACGAGCAGTACTTC.

This clone is a singleton in its sample. This sequence joins TRBV29-1 and TRBJ2-3; D gene uncertain. V lost 5 bases to trimming and J lost 0 bases, with 9 bases between them. Per the germline V gene, CDR1 is SQVTM and CDR2 is ANQGSEA. This CDR3 has 13 residues. The CDR3: CSVNSFSTDTQYF. CDR3 DNA: TGCAGCGTTAACAGCTTTAGCACAGATACGCAGTATTTT.

This clone was counted once. The chain is built from TRBV19 and TRBJ2-2, with 8 positions matching TRBD2. Germline V gene sequence: CDR1 LNHDA, CDR2 SQIVND (reference sequence). The length of the CDR3 is 15 residues. The V segment lost 3 bases and the J segment 5 bases; nucleotides outside the gene matches: 5. The CDR3 is CASSIVGGDTGELFF. For the CDR3, the DNA is TGTGCCAGTAGTATTGTCGGGGGGGATACCGGGGAGCTGTTTTTT.

This clone was counted once. The gene calls are TRBV7-9 and TRBJ1-1; D is ambiguous. CDR1 SEHNR and CDR2 FQNEAQ come from the germline V gene (reference sequence). V was cut by 2 bases and J by 11 bases, with 9 bases left in between. The CDR3 runs to 11 residues. CDR3 amino acids: CASSLLNFAFF. CDR3 nucleotide sequence: TGTGCCAGCAGCTTACTGAACTTCGCTTTCTTT. The whole variable domain, filled in from reference TRBV7-9 and TRBJ1-1, reads DTGVSQNPRHKITKRGQNVTFRCDPISEHNRLYWYRQTLGQGPEFLTYFQNEAQLEKSRLLSDRFSAERPKGSFSTLEIQRTEQGDSAMYLCASSLLNFAFFGQGTRLTVV.

The chain combines TRBV5-5 with TRBJ2-2; D uncertain. Trimming removed 1 base from V and 2 bases from J, with 9 bases in between. Per germline, CDR1 SGHKS and CDR2 YYEKEE (reference sequence). This CDR3 is built from 15 residues. DNA for the CDR3: TGTGCCAGCAGCTTGATTCAGATTAACACCGGGGAGCTGTTTTTT. Translated, it gives CASSLIQINTGELFF.

The gene calls are TRBV29-1 and TRBJ1-5; 8 bases fit TRBD1. Losses at the gene ends were 0 bases for V and 7 bases for J; bases not matched to a gene: 5. Germline V CDR1 and CDR2: SQVTM, ANQGSEA. This CDR3 has 14 residues. CDR3 nucleotide sequence: TGCAGCGTTGAAGATCAGGGGGCGGGACAGCCCCAGCATTTT. The encoded protein is CSVEDQGAGQPQHF.

The V gene is TRBV19, the J gene TRBJ2-2, with 9 bases lining up with TRBD1. CDR1 is LNHDA and CDR2 is SQIVND in the germline V gene (reference sequence). V trimming: 3 bases; J trimming: 6 bases; junction bases outside the gene matches: 8. The CDR3 totals 16 residues. The CDR3 DNA reads as TGTGCCAGTAGTATGAAACAGGGGGCCAGATCCGGGGAGCTGTTTTTT. It is translated as CASSMKQGARSGELFF.

This rearrangement joins TRBV5-4 to TRBJ2-1, with TRBD2 matching 12 bases. In germline, CDR1 is SGHNT, CDR2 YYREEE (reference sequence). The V and J ends lost 4 bases and 9 bases, in that order; junction bases with no gene match: 14. The CDR3 contains 17 residues. The CDR3 DNA reads as TGTGCCAGCAGCCCCACTCCTCCTAGCGGGGGGGCGATTGAGCAGTTCTTC. Its translation: CASSPTPPSGGAIEQFF.

This sequence joins TRBV5-1 and TRBJ2-7, with 7 bases fitting TRBD1. CDR1 SGHRS and CDR2 YFSETQ come from the germline V gene. V was pared by 4 bases and J by 6 bases, with 10 bases of the junction left unmatched. The CDR3 extends over 14 amino acids. This chain's CDR3 is CASSLDREGREQYF. The CDR3 DNA sequence: TGCGCCAGCAGCCTAGACAGGGAAGGACGCGAGCAGTACTTC.

The chain employs TRBV11-2 and TRBJ1-2, with 8 bases fitting TRBD1. CDR1 is SGHAT, CDR2 FQNNGV, per germline. The CDR3 totals 14 residues. The junction had 6 bases not matched to a gene; V was cut back by 5 bases and J by 4 bases. CDR3 sequence (DNA): TGTGCCAGCAGCACTGGGACAGGCTCCTATGGCTACACCTTC. Translation: CASSTGTGSYGYTF. The full variable domain, in which reference TRBV11-2 and TRBJ1-2 provide the parts outside the CDR3, is EAGVAQSPRYKIIEKRQSVAFWCNPISGHATLYWYQQILGQGPKLLIQFQNNGVVDDSQLPKDRFSAERLKGVDSTLKIQPAKLEDSAVYLCASSTGTGSYGYTFGSGTRLTVV.

V usage is TRBV5-1 and J usage is TRBJ2-5, with D tentatively TRBD2 (6 bases). CDR1 and CDR2 (germline): SGHRS, YFSETQ. Trimming removed 2 bases at V and 1 base at J, with 9 bases between. This CDR3 is built from 14 residues. The CDR3 spells CASSLGGVQETQYF. The CDR3 DNA sequence: TGCGCCAGCAGCTTAGGCGGGGTCCAAGAGACCCAGTACTTC.